This T cell receptor (beta chain) was retrieved from a study of cytomegalovirus exposure and HLA in healthy donors. As for the study in general: A subsequent analysis stated that the approximately 110 validation repertoires were run on the same platform as the roughly 670 first-cohort repertoires. Study conclusions and caveats: Confirmation in vitro established that three CMV-associated chains were specific for CMV antigens. TCR clusters originating in the first cohort tended to co-occur in the 120 validation repertoires, according to a later analysis. The listing of roughly 160 TCR beta chains classed them as cytomegalovirus-associated.

V was cut by 8 bases and J by 0 bases, with 11 bases left in between. CDR1 is ENHRY, CDR2 SYGVKD, per germline. This CDR3 is 13 amino acids long. Libraries were prepared by immunoSEQ multiplex PCR; TCRdb keeps only in-frame clonotypes and omits some of them. This table has approximately 58,000 clones, 95% appearing once. About this clone: Its antigen remains unidentified.

The sequence was obtained from a woman younger than 35 in good health and CMV-seropositive. The sequenced sample consisted of PBMCs. The chain couples TRBV10-3 to TRBJ2-7; D not certain. The CDR3 DNA reads TGTGCCATCCTTGTAACACCCTCCTACGAGCAGTACTTC. This gives the protein CAILVTPSYEQYF.